These T cell receptor beta chains were read from a single sample in a study of blood T cell repertoires in COVID-19. Libraries were prepared by immunoSEQ multiplex PCR; TCRdb keeps only in-frame clonotypes and omits some of them. The sample shows roughly 260,000 clones, approximately 91% of them seen only once. Sequenced sample: peripheral blood. The receptors were sampled from a woman aged 30 to 39 with COVID-19, enrolled during active disease. Both conserved end residues are part of each CDR3. The D gene is left open where the match is weak. Clone size, where shown, is once, few, many, or a class for clones that have expanded.

d_call j_call clone_size v_call cdr3_nt cdr3_aa
NA TRBJ1-5 NA TRBV5-1 TGCGCCAGCAACCGGACACAATCTTATCAGCCCCAGCATTTT CASNRTQSYQPQHF
TRBD1 TRBJ2-3 NA TRBV6-6 TGTGCCAGCAGTTCCCGGACAGGGAGGACAGATACGCAGTATTTT CASSSRTGRTDTQYF
NA TRBJ2-7 NA TRBV11-2 TGTGCCAGCAGCTTAGATTTGCGTACCTCCTACGAGCAGTACTTC CASSLDLRTSYEQYF
NA TRBJ2-7 NA TRBV20-1 TGCAGTGCTGGCTTACTAGAGCAGTACTTC CSAGLLEQYF
NA TRBJ2-3 once TRBV5-6 TGTGCCAGCAGCGGGCTCTTCCCAGATACGCAGTATTTT CASSGLFPDTQYF
TRBD1 TRBJ2-1 NA TRBV5-1 TGCGCCAGCAGCACCTGGACAGGGGCGCGGGGTGAGCAGTTCTTC CASSTWTGARGEQFF
TRBD1 TRBJ2-7 NA TRBV27 TGTGCCAGCAGTTTAACCGGGACAGGGAGACGGGAGCAGTACTTC CASSLTGTGRREQYF
TRBD1 TRBJ2-7 NA TRBV7-9 TGTGCCAGCAGCCCTACCAGCACGGACAGGGACTCCTACGAGCAGTACTTC CASSPTSTDRDSYEQYF
NA TRBJ1-6 NA TRBV30 TGTGCCTGGAGTGTAATCGTGAATTCACCCCTCCACTTT CAWSVIVNSPLHF
TRBD1 TRBJ1-6 few TRBV3-1/TRBV3-2 TGTGCCAGCAGCCTCGCCGGGACAGGGTCTAATTCACCCCTCCACTTT CASSLAGTGSNSPLHF
NA TRBJ1-4 NA TRBV30 TGTGCCTGGAGTGACCTGACACTTGGGGAAAAACTGTTTTTT CAWSDLTLGEKLFF
NA TRBJ2-1 once TRBV9 TGTGCCAGCAGCGTGTCCCCGAGCTCCTACAATGAGCAGTTCTTC CASSVSPSSYNEQFF
NA TRBJ1-2 NA TRBV9 TGTGCCAGCAGCGGAGTGGGGGGTTATGGCTACACCTTC CASSGVGGYGYTF
NA TRBJ1-4 once TRBV28 TGTGCCAGCAGTTTGGCCCCGGGACTGAGAAATGAAAAACTGTTTTTT CASSLAPGLRNEKLFF
TRBD1 TRBJ2-6 NA TRBV7-9 TGTGCCAGCAGCCCACCCGGGACAGCCTCTGGGGCCAACGTCCTGACTTTC CASSPPGTASGANVLTF
TRBD2 TRBJ2-1 NA TRBV3-1/TRBV3-2 TGTGCCAGCAGCCCGGGACTAGGGGTTAATGAGCAGTTCTTC CASSPGLGVNEQFF
TRBD2 TRBJ2-7 NA TRBV28 TGTGCCACGCGGCTAGCGGGAGGGCCCTACGAGCAGTACTTC CATRLAGGPYEQYF
TRBD1 TRBJ2-7 NA TRBV5-1 TGCGCCAGCAGCTTGCGGGACAGCTCCTACGAGCAGTACTTC CASSLRDSSYEQYF
TRBD1 TRBJ2-7 NA TRBV5-8 TGTGCCAGCAGCTTGCAGGGGGCGAGAGAGCAGTACTTC CASSLQGAREQYF
NA TRBJ1-5 NA TRBV5-1 TGCGCCAGCAGCTTGGGGACCTCGGGAAGCAATCAGCCCCAGCATTTT CASSLGTSGSNQPQHF
NA TRBJ2-3 NA TRBV28 TGTGCCAGCACAGGGGAAACAGATACGCAGTATTTT CASTGETDTQYF
NA TRBJ1-2 NA TRBV4-2 TGTGCCAGCAGCCAGGACACTCGGGAGGATGGCTACACCTTC CASSQDTREDGYTF
NA TRBJ2-7 NA TRBV29-1 TGCAGCGTTAAGGGGATCTACGAGCAGTACTTC CSVKGIYEQYF
NA TRBJ1-5 NA TRBV6-5 TGTGCCAGCACTCGTTCCCCCGATCAGCCCCAGCATTTT CASTRSPDQPQHF
TRBD2 TRBJ2-2 NA TRBV10-1 TGCGCCAGCAGTGATCCCGGGACTAGCGGGAGTGGAAGCCAGCTGTTTTTT CASSDPGTSGSGSQLFF
TRBD1 TRBJ2-5 NA TRBV28 TGTGCCAGCAGACAGGGGGAGACCCAGTACTTC CASRQGETQYF
TRBD1 TRBJ1-1 NA TRBV27 TGTGCCAGCAGGGTTCGACAGGGGCGGCCGAACACTGAAGCTTTCTTT CASRVRQGRPNTEAFF
TRBD2 TRBJ2-7 NA TRBV7-9 TGTGCCAGCAGCTTGACTAGCTTAGACTACGAGCAGTACTTC CASSLTSLDYEQYF
TRBD1 TRBJ1-2 NA TRBV29-1 TGCAGCGTTGGAGAGGGACAGTTTGGCTACACCTTC CSVGEGQFGYTF
NA TRBJ1-4 NA TRBV7-9 TGTGCCAGCACCTCCGGGGATTTGGGGGAAAAACTGTTTTTT CASTSGDLGEKLFF
TRBD1 TRBJ1-4 NA TRBV18 TGTGCCAGCTCAGGGACAGCCTCTAATGAAAAACTGTTTTTT CASSGTASNEKLFF
TRBD1 TRBJ1-2 few TRBV30 TGTGCCTGCACGGGACAGACCTACTATGGCTACACCTTC CACTGQTYYGYTF
TRBD1 TRBJ1-5 few TRBV2 TGTGCCAGCAGTACAGGGGGGGGGTATCAGCCCCAGCATTTT CASSTGGGYQPQHF
TRBD1 TRBJ2-2 NA TRBV28 TGTGCCAGCAGCTCACCCGGGACAGGGGGCGCCGACGGGGAGCTGTTTTTT CASSSPGTGGADGELFF
TRBD2 TRBJ2-7 NA TRBV7-6 TGTGCCAGCAGCTACTCGGGACTAGCGGGAGACTACGAGCAGTACTTC CASSYSGLAGDYEQYF
TRBD1 TRBJ1-6 NA TRBV10-3 TGTGCCATCAGTGTTGACAGGGCGACGTATAATTCACCCCTCCACTTT CAISVDRATYNSPLHF
NA TRBJ1-2 NA TRBV28 TGTGCCATCGGGGGCTACACCTTC CAIGGYTF
TRBD1 TRBJ1-2 NA TRBV28 TGTGCCAGCAGTCAGCCGGGACAGGGTTTTGGCTACACCTTC CASSQPGQGFGYTF
NA TRBJ1-1 NA TRBV27 TGTGCCAGCAGTCGCGGGTTTACAAAGGCGGACACTGAAGCTTTCTTT CASSRGFTKADTEAFF
TRBD1 TRBJ2-2 NA TRBV28 TGTGCCAGCAGTTTCCGGAAGTATGACAGGGGGCAGACCGGGGAGCTGTTTTTT CASSFRKYDRGQTGELFF
TRBD2 TRBJ2-7 NA TRBV19 TGTGCCAGTAGTGTCGCCGGGACTAGTAGTTCCGAGCAGTACTTC CASSVAGTSSSEQYF
NA TRBJ2-7 NA TRBV6-5 TGTGCCAGCAGTTACTCGACCAGGCCTTCCTACGAGCAGTACTTC CASSYSTRPSYEQYF
TRBD2 TRBJ2-5 NA TRBV6-5 TGTGCCAGCAGTCCTCTCGGGAGGCCACAAGAGACCCAGTACTTC CASSPLGRPQETQYF
NA TRBJ2-7 NA TRBV18 TGTGCCAGCTCACCAGGCAGTACCTACGAGCAGTACTTC CASSPGSTYEQYF
NA TRBJ1-3 NA TRBV13 TGTGCCAGCAGCCAAGACGTTGGGCGCTCTGGAAACACCATATATTTT CASSQDVGRSGNTIYF
NA TRBJ1-1 NA TRBV30 TGTGCCTGGAGAATCGTTTCCACTGAAGCTTTCTTT CAWRIVSTEAFF
NA TRBJ1-5 NA TRBV19 TGTGCCATCGGAAGGGGGATCAATCAGCCCCAGCATTTT CAIGRGINQPQHF
NA TRBJ1-1 NA TRBV13 TGTGCCAGCAGCAACCCGGGGGGGAACACTGAAGCTTTCTTT CASSNPGGNTEAFF
NA TRBJ1-6 once TRBV5-8 TGTGCCAGCAGCACAAAGAATTCACCCCTCCACTTT CASSTKNSPLHF